This record looks at one TCR beta chain sequence and its context. What it recognizes is unknown. This table comes from immunoSEQ multiplex PCR, and its TCRdb copy is limited to in-frame clones, with some not included. The sample consists of 40,000 to 55,000 clones, about 93% of them appearing once. These data come from a study of T cell clonotyping in hematopoietic cell transplantation. Study-wide points: Few recipient clonotypes overlapped donors; over 95% were de novo at given depth. CD4 and CD8 repertoire contributions could not be separated without sorting. After transplant, recipient diversity fell while pathologically expanded clonotypes grew through day 180. Broader posttransplant TCR repertoire diversity was predicted by graft donor and pretransplant recipient Inverse Simpson Index values.

This CDR3 contains 15 residues. Per the germline V gene, CDR1 is MNHEY and CDR2 is SVGAGI. V was cut by 5 bases and J by 7 bases, with 20 bases left in between. The sample consisted of peripheral blood mononuclear cells. This TCR was sampled from a woman aged 45-60 years in good health. Some clones in this sample may be carry-over from other donors' samples. V usage is TRBV6-5 and J usage is TRBJ1-2; D is perhaps TRBD1 (6 bases). As DNA, the CDR3 is TGTGCCAGCAGTAGAACCGAGACAGGAATTGTTGGCTACACCTTC. Protein: CASSRTETGIVGYTF.